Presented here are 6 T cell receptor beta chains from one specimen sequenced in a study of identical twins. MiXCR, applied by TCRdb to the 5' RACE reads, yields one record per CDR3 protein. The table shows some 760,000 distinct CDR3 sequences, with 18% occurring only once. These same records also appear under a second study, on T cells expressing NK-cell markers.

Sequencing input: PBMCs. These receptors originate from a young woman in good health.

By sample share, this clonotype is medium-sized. Written as DNA, the CDR3 is TGTGCCACCAGCAGAGAAAGTACGGGGCTAGAGACCCAGTACTTC. Translation gives CATSRESTGLETQYF. The chain couples TRBV15 to TRBJ2-5, with D perhaps TRBD1 or TRBD2 (5 bases each). The CDR3 has 15 residues. Germline V lookup: CDR1 LNHNV, CDR2 YYDKDF (reference sequence). The germline V and J ends were trimmed by 0 bases and 4 bases, with 12 bases remaining between them.

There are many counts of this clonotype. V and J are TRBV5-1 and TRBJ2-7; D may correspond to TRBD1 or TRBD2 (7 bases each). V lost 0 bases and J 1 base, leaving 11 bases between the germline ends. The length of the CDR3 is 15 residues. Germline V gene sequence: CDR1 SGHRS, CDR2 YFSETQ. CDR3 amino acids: CASSLAGGASYEQYF. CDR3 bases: TGCGCCAGCAGCTTGGCAGGGGGGGCATCCTACGAGCAGTACTTC. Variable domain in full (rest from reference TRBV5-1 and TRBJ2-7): KAGVTQTPRYLIKTRGQQVTLSCSPISGHRSVSWYQQTPGQGLQFLFEYFSETQRNKGNFPGRFSGRQFSNSRSEMNVSTLELGDSALYLCASSLAGGASYEQYFGPGTRLTVT.

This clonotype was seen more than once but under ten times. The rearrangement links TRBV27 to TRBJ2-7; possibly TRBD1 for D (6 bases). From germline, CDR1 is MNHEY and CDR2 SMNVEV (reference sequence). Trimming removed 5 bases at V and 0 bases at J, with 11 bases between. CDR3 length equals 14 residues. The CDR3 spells CASSPGQSSYEQYF. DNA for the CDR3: TGTGCCAGCAGTCCCGGACAGAGCTCCTACGAGCAGTACTTC.

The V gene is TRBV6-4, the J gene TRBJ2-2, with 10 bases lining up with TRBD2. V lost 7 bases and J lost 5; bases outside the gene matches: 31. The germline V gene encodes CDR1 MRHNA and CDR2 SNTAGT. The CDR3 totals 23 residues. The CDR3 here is CASTIGTAENPGTSDWGTGELFF. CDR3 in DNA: TGTGCCAGCACCATCGGGACAGCAGAAAATCCCGGGACTAGCGATTGGGGTACCGGGGAGCTGTTTTTT.

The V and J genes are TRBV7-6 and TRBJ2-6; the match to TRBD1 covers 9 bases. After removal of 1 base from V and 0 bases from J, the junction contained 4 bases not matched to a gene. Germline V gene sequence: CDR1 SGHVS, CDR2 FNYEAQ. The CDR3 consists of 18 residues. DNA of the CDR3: TGTGCCAGCAGCTTAGATGGGACAGGGCTCTCTGGGGCCAACGTCCTGACTTTC. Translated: CASSLDGTGLSGANVLTF.

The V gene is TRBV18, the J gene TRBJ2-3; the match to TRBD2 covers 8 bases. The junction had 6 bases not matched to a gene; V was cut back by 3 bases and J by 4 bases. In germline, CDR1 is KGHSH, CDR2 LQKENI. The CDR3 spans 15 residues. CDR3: CASSPGLVVPDTQYF. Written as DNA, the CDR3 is TGTGCCAGCTCACCGGGACTAGTGGTTCCAGATACGCAGTATTTT.